The 2 T cell receptor beta chains listed next were all sequenced from one sample in a study of shared clonotypes between healthy human individuals (dated by TCRdb to between 2020 and 2021). Libraries were constructed by the immunoSEQ multiplex PCR assay. Not all clones reach the TCRdb copy of this immuneACCESS table, which keeps in-frame sequences only. Checked studies attribute under half of the gap to unresolved V genes and leave the rest unexplained. Recorded for this sample are about 470,000 clones; 70% to 80% of them occurred a single time. The ten largest clones capture less than 15% of the sample. Specimen: PBMCs. The source of these receptors is a woman in her 40s in good health. Some clones in this sample may be carry-over from other donors' samples.

The rearrangement links TRBV5-5 to TRBJ1-2; no clear D. The germline gives CDR1 SGHKS, CDR2 YYEKEE (reference sequence). V dropped 1 base and J dropped 2 bases, with 9 bases sitting between them. This CDR3 has 14 residues. The CDR3: CASSLLQLNYGYTF. For the CDR3, the DNA is TGTGCCAGCAGCTTGCTACAGTTAAACTATGGCTACACCTTC.

This clone has just a few counts. V is TRBV19 and J is TRBJ2-1; no reliable D call. This CDR3 has 15 residues. Germline V gene sequence: CDR1 LNHDA, CDR2 SQIVND (reference sequence). Between the trimmed V and J ends, which lost 1 base and 0 bases, there was a span of 7 bases. CDR3 amino acids: CASSIGFSSYNEQFF. The CDR3 coding sequence is TGTGCCAGTAGTATAGGGTTTAGCTCCTACAATGAGCAGTTCTTC.